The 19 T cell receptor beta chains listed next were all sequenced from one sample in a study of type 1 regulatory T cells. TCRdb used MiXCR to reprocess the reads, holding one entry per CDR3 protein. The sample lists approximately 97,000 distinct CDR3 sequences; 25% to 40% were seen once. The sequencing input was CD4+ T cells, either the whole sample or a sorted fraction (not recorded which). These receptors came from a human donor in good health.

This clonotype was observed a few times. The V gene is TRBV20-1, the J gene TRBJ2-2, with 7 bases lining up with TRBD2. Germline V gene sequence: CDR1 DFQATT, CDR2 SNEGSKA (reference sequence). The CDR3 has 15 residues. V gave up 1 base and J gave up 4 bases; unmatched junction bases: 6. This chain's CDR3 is CSARGLAVGTGELFF. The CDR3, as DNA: TGCAGTGCTAGAGGCCTAGCGGTTGGCACCGGGGAGCTGTTTTTT.

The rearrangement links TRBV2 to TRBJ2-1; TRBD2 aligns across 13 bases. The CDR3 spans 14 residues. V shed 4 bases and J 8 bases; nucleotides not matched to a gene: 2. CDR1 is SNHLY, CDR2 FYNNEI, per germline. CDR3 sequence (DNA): TGTGCCAGCAGTGGACTAGCGGGAGGCGATGAGCAGTTCTTC. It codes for CASSGLAGGDEQFF.

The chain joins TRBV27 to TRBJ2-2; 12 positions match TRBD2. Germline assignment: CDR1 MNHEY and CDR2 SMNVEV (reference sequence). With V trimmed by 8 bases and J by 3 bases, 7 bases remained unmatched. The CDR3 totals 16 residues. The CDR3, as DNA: TGTGCCAGCGGGCTCCTAGCGGGAGGGTACACCGGGGAGCTGTTTTTT. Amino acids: CASGLLAGGYTGELFF.

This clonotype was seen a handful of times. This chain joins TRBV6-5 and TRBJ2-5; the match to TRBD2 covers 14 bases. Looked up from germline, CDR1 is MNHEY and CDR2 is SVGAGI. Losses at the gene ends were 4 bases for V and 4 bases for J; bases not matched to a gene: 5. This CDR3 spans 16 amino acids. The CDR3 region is CASSSPGLAGAETQYF. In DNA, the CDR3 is TGTGCCAGCAGTTCCCCGGGACTAGCGGGAGCAGAGACCCAGTACTTC.

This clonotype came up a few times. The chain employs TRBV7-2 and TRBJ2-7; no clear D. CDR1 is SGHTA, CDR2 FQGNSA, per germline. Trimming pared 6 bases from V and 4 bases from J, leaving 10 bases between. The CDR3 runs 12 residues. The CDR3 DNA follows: TGTGCCAGCAGTCCGACGTGGTACGAGCAGTACTTC. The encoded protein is CASSPTWYEQYF.

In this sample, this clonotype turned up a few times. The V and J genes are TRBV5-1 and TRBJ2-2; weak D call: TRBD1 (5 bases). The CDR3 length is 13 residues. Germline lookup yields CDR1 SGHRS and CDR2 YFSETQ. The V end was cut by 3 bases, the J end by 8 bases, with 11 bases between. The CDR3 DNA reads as TGCGCCAGCAGCTACCAGGGATCTGGGGAGCTGTTTTTT. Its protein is CASSYQGSGELFF.

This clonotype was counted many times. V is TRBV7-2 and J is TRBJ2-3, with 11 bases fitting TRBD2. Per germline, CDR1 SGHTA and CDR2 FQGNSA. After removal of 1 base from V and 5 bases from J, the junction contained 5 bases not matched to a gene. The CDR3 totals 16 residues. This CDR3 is CASSLGLAGGRDTQYF. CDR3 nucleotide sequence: TGTGCCAGCAGCTTAGGGCTAGCGGGAGGAAGAGATACGCAGTATTTT. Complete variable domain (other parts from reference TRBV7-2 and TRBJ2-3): GAGVSQSPSNKVTEKGKDVELRCDPISGHTALYWYRQSLGQGLEFLIYFQGNSAPDKSGLPSDRFSAERTGGSVSTLTIQRTQQEDSAVYLCASSLGLAGGRDTQYFGPGTRLTVL.

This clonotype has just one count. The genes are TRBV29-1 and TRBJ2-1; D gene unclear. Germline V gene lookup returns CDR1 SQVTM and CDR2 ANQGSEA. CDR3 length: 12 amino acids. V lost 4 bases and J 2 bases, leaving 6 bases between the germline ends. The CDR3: CSVGLAYNEQFF. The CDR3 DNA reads TGCAGCGTTGGGCTGGCCTACAATGAGCAGTTCTTC.

The CDR3: CASSQGQYTDTQYF. CDR3 bases: TGTGCCAGCAGCCAGGGACAGTACACAGATACGCAGTATTTT. The chain is built from TRBV7-2 and TRBJ2-3, with TRBD1 identical over 7 bases. The germline gives CDR1 SGHTA, CDR2 FQGNSA. With V trimmed by 5 bases and J by 2 bases, 4 bases remained unmatched. The CDR3 has 14 amino acids.

CDR3 sequence reads: CASSGTLGPNEQFF. The CDR3 DNA reads as TGCGCCAGCAGTGGGACCCTAGGTCCCAATGAGCAGTTCTTC. The chain recombines TRBV5-1 with TRBJ2-1, with D possibly called TRBD1 or TRBD2 (5 bases each). The CDR3 is 14 residues long. Germline V gene lookup returns CDR1 SGHRS and CDR2 YFSETQ. Trimming shortened V by 5 bases and J by 6 bases, and 15 bases separated the two germline ends.

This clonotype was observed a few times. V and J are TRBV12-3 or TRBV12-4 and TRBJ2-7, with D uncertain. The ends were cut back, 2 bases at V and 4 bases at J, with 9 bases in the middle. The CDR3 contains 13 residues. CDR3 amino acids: CASSLSTEYEQYF. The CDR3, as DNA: TGTGCCAGCAGTTTAAGCACGGAATACGAGCAGTACTTC.

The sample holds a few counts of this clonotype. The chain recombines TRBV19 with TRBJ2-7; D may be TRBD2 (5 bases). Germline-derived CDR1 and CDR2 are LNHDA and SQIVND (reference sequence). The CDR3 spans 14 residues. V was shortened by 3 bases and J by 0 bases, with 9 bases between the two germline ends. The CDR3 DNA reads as TGTGCCAGTAGTATCCGACGGGACTCCTACGAGCAGTACTTC. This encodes CASSIRRDSYEQYF. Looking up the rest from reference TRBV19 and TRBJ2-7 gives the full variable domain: DGGITQSPKYLFRKEGQNVTLSCEQNLNHDAMYWYRQDPGQGLRLIYYSQIVNDFQKGDIAEGYSVSREKKESFPLTVTSAQKNPTAFYLCASSIRRDSYEQYFGPGTRLTVT.

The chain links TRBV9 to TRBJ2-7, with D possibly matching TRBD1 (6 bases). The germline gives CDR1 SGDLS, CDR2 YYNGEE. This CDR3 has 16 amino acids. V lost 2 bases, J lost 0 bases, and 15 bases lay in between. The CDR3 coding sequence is TGTGCCAGCAGCGTCGCAGCAGGGGTTAGCTCCTACGAGCAGTACTTC. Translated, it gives CASSVAAGVSSYEQYF.

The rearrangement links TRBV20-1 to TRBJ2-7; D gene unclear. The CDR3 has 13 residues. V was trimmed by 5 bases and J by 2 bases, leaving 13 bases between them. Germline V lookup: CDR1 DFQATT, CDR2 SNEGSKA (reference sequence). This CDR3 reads CSAFRSPTYEQYF. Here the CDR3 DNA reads TGCAGTGCTTTCCGGTCCCCTACCTACGAGCAGTACTTC.

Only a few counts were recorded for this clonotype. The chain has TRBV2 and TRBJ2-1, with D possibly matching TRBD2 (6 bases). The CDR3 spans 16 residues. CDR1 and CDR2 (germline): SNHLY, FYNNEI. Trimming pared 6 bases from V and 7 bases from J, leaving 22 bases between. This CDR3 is CASRGFDSGTYNEQFF. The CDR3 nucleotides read TGTGCCAGCAGAGGATTCGATTCCGGGACTTATAATGAGCAGTTCTTC.

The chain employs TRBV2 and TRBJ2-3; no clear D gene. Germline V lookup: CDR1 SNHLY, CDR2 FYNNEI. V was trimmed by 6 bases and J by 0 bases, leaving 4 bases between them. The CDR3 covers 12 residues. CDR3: CASRESTDTQYF. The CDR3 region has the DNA TGTGCCAGCAGGGAGAGCACAGATACGCAGTATTTT.

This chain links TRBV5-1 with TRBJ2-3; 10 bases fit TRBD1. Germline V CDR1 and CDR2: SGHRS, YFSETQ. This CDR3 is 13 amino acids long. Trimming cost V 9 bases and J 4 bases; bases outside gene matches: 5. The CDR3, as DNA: TGCGCCACCAACGGACAGGGGGCAGATACGCAGTATTTT. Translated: CATNGQGADTQYF.

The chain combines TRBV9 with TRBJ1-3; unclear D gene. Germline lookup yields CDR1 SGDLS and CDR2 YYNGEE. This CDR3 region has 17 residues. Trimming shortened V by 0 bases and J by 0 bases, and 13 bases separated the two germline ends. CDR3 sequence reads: CASSVGFVTASGNTIYF. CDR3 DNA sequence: TGTGCCAGCAGCGTAGGTTTCGTTACTGCCTCTGGAAACACCATATATTTT.

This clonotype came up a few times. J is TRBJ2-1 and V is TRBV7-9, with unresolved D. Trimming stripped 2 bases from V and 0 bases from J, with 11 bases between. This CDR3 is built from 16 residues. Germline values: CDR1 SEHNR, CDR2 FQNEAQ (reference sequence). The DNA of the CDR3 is TGTGCCAGCAGCTTAATTGCGTTGGGCTCCTACAATGAGCAGTTCTTC. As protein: CASSLIALGSYNEQFF.